This T cell receptor (beta chain) stems from a study of OX40 agonist ivuxolimab in advanced cancers. Overall study: Patients were roughly 83% male with ages roughly 23 to 79, mean 60.

CDR1 is LGHNA and CDR2 is YNFKEQ in the germline V gene. Trimming removed 5 bases from V and 3 bases from J, with 11 bases in between. The length of the CDR3 is 13 residues. Assay: immunoSEQ multiplex PCR; the TCRdb copy retains only in-frame clones and omits some. Here the sample spans roughly 41,000 clones, approximately 80% being singletons. This sample comprised CD4+ or CD8+ T cells sorted from blood, obtained in a trial of the OX40 agonist ivuxolimab. The J gene is TRBJ2-7, the V gene TRBV4-2; the D gene is possibly TRBD2 (5 bases). This receptor was taken from an adult with an advanced solid tumor such as melanoma, head and neck, liver or kidney cancer. The CDR3 protein is CASSFSVSYEQYF. In DNA form, the CDR3 reads TGTGCCAGCAGCTTTAGCGTAAGCTACGAGCAGTACTTC.